The 22 T cell receptor beta chains below come from one sample, sequenced in a study of CXCR3-negative and CXCR3-positive naive CD8 T cells. Whole-study results and caveats: The TRB CDR3s that CXCR3-positive naive cells carried were more hydrophobic than those of CXCR3-negative naive cells.

The authors prepared UMI-labeled TRB cDNA libraries by 5' RACE. TCRdb reworked the 5' RACE reads into one entry per CDR3 protein, no DNA. The table lists under 150,000 distinct CDR3 sequences. These receptors have no known antigen. Input material: naive CXCR3+ CD8+ T cells from blood. The subset denotes: CD45RO-CCR7+CD27+CD95- naive CD8+ T cells expressing CXCR3 (TNR3+). Receptors originate from a human donor in good health. Some clones in this sample may be carry-over from other donors' samples.

This CDR3 is CASRDGLAGSWGEQYF. This sequence joins TRBV28 and TRBJ2-7; TCRdb's D call, TRBD2, is unchecked because there is no DNA. CDR1 is MDHEN and CDR2 is SYDVKM in the germline V gene. This CDR3 is built from 16 residues.

This chain connects TRBV9 to TRBJ1-2. The germline CDR1 and CDR2 sequences are SGDLS and YYNGEE. This CDR3 has 13 amino acids. The CDR3 spells CASSTPTAVGYTF. Full variable domain (outside the CDR3, taken from reference TRBV9 and TRBJ1-2): DSGVTQTPKHLITATGQRVTLRCSPRSGDLSVYWYQQSLDQGLQFLIQYYNGEERAKGNILERFSAQQFPDLHSELNLSSLELGDSALYFCASSTPTAVGYTFGSGTRLTVV.

The J gene is TRBJ2-1, the V gene TRBV7-9; TCRdb picks TRBD2, but there is no DNA to check that call. The CDR3 is made up of 18 amino acids. CDR1 and CDR2 (germline): SEHNR, FQNEAQ (reference sequence). The CDR3 sequence: CASSTRLFGPDPADEQFF.

The V gene is TRBV5-1, the J gene TRBJ1-1. Per the germline V gene, CDR1 is SGHRS and CDR2 is YFSETQ. The CDR3 sequence is 11 residues long. The CDR3 reads CASIFDTEAFF.

The V and J genes are TRBV30 and TRBJ2-7; TCRdb indicates TRBD1, and absent DNA this call remains unverified. The CDR3 has 16 amino acids. The germline V gene has CDR1 GTSNPN and CDR2 SVGIG (reference sequence). CDR3 region: CAWSALTVNHSYEQYF.

The rearrangement joins TRBV5-4 to TRBJ2-3; TCRdb names TRBD2, which stays unverified in the absence of DNA. The CDR3 totals 16 residues. Germline CDR1 SGHNT, CDR2 YYREEE (reference sequence). The CDR3: CASSLGVGLGTDTQYF.

The J gene is TRBJ2-7, the V gene TRBV20-1; the TCRdb call, TRBD1, lacks DNA for checking. This CDR3 has 15 residues. Germline lookup yields CDR1 DFQATT and CDR2 SNEGSKA (reference sequence). The CDR3 sequence: CSASLPGTPSYEQYF.

This sequence joins TRBV29-1 and TRBJ2-3; the D call from TCRdb, TRBD1, cannot be confirmed without DNA. Germline lookup yields CDR1 SQVTM and CDR2 ANQGSEA. There are 15 residues in the CDR3. The CDR3 reads CSVEAPGHPLDTQYF.

This chain uses TRBV27 with TRBJ2-1; the D gene TCRdb calls, TRBD2, cannot be checked with no DNA. CDR3 length: 13 residues. Germline V gene lookup returns CDR1 MNHEY and CDR2 SMNVEV (reference sequence). The CDR3 is CASSLLAGNEQFF.

This CDR3 reads CSVAGGYDTGELFF. J is TRBJ2-2 and V is TRBV29-1; the D gene TCRdb calls, TRBD1, cannot be checked with no DNA. The germline V gene has CDR1 SQVTM and CDR2 ANQGSEA. The CDR3 runs 14 residues.

The rearrangement joins TRBV6-2 or TRBV6-3 to TRBJ2-1; TCRdb outputs TRBD2, but without DNA this stays unchecked. CDR1 MNHEY and CDR2 SVGEGT come from the germline V gene. The CDR3 is 19 amino acids. This CDR3 is CASSYLGTSGGGSYNEQFF.

The rearrangement uses TRBV12-3 or TRBV12-4 and TRBJ1-4; TCRdb indicates TRBD1, and absent DNA this call remains unverified. The CDR3 covers 15 residues. CDR3 in amino acids: CASSTETATNEKLFF.

The chain recombines TRBV21-1 with TRBJ2-1; with no DNA, the TCRdb D assignment of TRBD2 cannot be verified. TRBV21-1 has pseudogene status. The CDR3 extends over 17 amino acids. The CDR3 region is CASSKERIAGAYNEQFF.

V usage is TRBV6-5 and J usage is TRBJ2-7; TCRdb lists TRBD1, though no DNA is available to test this call. From germline, CDR1 is MNHEY and CDR2 SVGAGI. The CDR3 extends over 14 amino acids. The chain's CDR3 is CASSYATGTREQYF.

The chain carries TRBV4-3 and TRBJ1-2; TCRdb calls TRBD1, which cannot be checked without DNA. There are 16 residues in the CDR3. CDR1 is LGHNA, CDR2 YSLEER, per germline. CDR3 sequence: CASSPTTSGAFGGYTF.

The gene calls are TRBV14 and TRBJ2-1; lacking DNA, the TRBD1 call made by TCRdb goes unchecked. Germline assignment: CDR1 SGHDN and CDR2 FVKESK. There are 16 residues in the CDR3. This CDR3 reads CASSHPDRGTYNEQFF.

The rearrangement joins TRBV29-1 to TRBJ1-3; TCRdb reports TRBD1, a call that lacks DNA to check it against. Germline V gene sequence: CDR1 SQVTM, CDR2 ANQGSEA. This CDR3 contains 15 residues. CDR3 amino acids: CSVPDETGPRGSIYF.

This chain connects TRBV7-6 to TRBJ2-7; TCRdb returns TRBD1, unconfirmable since there is no DNA. The germline CDR1 and CDR2 sequences are SGHVS and FNYEAQ. There are 14 residues in the CDR3. The CDR3 sequence is CASSLGGRSYEQYF.

The V gene is TRBV14, the J gene TRBJ1-1; TCRdb designates TRBD1, a call that cannot be tested without DNA. Germline values: CDR1 SGHDN, CDR2 FVKESK. This CDR3 has 14 amino acids. The CDR3 here is CASSHRGRGTEAFF.

This chain links TRBV20-1 with TRBJ1-2; TCRdb calls TRBD1, which cannot be checked without DNA. This CDR3 has 14 amino acids. CDR1 DFQATT and CDR2 SNEGSKA come from the germline V gene (reference sequence). CDR3: CSARDLRDVYGYTF.

The chain links TRBV6-2 or TRBV6-3 to TRBJ1-5; without DNA, the TCRdb call of TRBD1 cannot be checked. CDR3 length: 14 amino acids. Germline CDR1 MNHEY, CDR2 SVGEGT. CDR3 in amino acids: CASSHPQGGQPQHF.

The chain couples TRBV5-6 to TRBJ2-1. The germline gives CDR1 SGHDT, CDR2 YYEEEE. This CDR3 has 11 amino acids. CDR3 residues: CASSFGVEQFF.